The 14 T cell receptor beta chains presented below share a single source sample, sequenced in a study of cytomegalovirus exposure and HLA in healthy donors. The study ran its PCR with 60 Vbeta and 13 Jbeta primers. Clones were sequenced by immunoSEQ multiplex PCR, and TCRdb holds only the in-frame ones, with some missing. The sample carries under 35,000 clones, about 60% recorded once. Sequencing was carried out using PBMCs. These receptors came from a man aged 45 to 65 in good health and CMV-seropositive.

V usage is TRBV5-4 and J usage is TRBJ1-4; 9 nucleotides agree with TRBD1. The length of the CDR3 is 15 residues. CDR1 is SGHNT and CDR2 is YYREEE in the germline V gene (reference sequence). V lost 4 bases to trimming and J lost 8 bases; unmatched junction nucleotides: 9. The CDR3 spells CASSQSTGGTEKLFF. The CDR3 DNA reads TGTGCCAGCAGCCAGTCGACAGGGGGAACGGAAAAACTGTTTTTT. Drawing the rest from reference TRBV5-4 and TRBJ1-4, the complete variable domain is ETGVTQSPTHLIKTRGQQVTLRCSSQSGHNTVSWYQQALGQGPQFIFQYYREEENGRGNFPPRFSGLQFPNYSSELNVNALELDDSALYLCASSQSTGGTEKLFFGSGTQLSVL.

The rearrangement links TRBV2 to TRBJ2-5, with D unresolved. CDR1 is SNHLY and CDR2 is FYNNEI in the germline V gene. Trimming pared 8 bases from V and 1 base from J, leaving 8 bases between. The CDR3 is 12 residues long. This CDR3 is CASLRPQETQYF. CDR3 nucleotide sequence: TGTGCCAGCCTTCGTCCCCAAGAGACCCAGTACTTC.

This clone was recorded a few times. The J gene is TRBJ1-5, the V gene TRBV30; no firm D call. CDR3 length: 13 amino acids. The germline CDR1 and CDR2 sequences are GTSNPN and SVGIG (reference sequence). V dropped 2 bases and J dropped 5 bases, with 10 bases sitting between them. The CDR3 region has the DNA TGTGCCTGGAGTAAAGGGAGGGATCAGCCCCAGCATTTT. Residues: CAWSKGRDQPQHF.

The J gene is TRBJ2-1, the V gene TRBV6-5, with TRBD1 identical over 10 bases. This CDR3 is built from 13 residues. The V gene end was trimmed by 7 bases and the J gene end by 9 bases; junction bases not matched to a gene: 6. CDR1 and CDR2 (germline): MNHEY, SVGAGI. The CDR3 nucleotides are TGTGCCAGCACTCGGACAGGGGGAGGTGAGCAGTTCTTC. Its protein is CASTRTGGGEQFF.

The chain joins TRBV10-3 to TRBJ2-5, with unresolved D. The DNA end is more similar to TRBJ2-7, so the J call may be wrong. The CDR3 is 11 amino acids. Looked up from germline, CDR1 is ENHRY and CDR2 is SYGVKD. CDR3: CAISDIYEQYF. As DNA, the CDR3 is TGTGCCATCAGTGACATCTACGAGCAGTACTTC.

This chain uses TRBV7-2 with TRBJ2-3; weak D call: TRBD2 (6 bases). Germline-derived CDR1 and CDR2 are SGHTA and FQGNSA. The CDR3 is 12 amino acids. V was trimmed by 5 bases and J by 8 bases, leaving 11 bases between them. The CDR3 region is CASSRDSGTQYF. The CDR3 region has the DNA TGTGCCAGCAGCCGGGACTCCGGTACGCAGTATTTT.

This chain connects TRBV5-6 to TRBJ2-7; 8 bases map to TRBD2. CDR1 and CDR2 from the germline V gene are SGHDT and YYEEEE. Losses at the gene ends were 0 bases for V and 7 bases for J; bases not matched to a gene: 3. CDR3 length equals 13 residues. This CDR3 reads CASSLGGLEEQYF. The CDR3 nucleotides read TGTGCCAGCAGCTTGGGGGGACTAGAGGAGCAGTACTTC.

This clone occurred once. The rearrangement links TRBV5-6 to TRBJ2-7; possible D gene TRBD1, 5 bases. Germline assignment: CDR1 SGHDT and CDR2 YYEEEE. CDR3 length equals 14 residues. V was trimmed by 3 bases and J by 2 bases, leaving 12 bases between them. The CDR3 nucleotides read TGTGCCAGCAGCTATGACAGATGGGCCTACGAGCAGTACTTC. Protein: CASSYDRWAYEQYF. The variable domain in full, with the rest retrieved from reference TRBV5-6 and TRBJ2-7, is DAGVTQSPTHLIKTRGQQVTLRCSPKSGHDTVSWYQQALGQGPQFIFQYYEEEERQRGNFPDRFSGHQFPNYSSELNVNALLLGDSALYLCASSYDRWAYEQYFGPGTRLTVT.

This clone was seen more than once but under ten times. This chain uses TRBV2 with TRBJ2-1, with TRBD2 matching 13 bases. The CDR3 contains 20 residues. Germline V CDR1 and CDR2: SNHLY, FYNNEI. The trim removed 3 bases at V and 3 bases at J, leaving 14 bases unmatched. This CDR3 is CASSDASWTSGRSHYNEQFF. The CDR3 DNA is TGTGCCAGCAGTGACGCTTCATGGACTAGCGGGAGATCCCACTACAATGAGCAGTTCTTC.

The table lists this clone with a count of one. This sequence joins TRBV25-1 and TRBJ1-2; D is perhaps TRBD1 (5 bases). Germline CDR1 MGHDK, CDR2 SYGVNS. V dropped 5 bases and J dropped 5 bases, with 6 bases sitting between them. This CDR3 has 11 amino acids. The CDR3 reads CASSRGYGYTF. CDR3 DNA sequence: TGTGCCAGCAGTAGGGGATATGGCTACACCTTC.

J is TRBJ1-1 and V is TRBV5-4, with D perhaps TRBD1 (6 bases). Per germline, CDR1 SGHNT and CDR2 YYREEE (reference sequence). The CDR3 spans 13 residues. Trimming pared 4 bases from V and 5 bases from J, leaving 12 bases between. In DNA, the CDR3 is TGTGCCAGCAGCGTCACAGGGTGGACTGAAGCTTTCTTT. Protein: CASSVTGWTEAFF. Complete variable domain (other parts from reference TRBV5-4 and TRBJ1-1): ETGVTQSPTHLIKTRGQQVTLRCSSQSGHNTVSWYQQALGQGPQFIFQYYREEENGRGNFPPRFSGLQFPNYSSELNVNALELDDSALYLCASSVTGWTEAFFGQGTRLTVV.

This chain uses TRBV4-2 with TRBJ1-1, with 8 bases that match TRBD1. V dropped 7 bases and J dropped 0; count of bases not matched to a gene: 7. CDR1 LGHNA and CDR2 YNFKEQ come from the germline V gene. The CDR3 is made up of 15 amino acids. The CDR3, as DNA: TGTGCCAGCACCGCGACAGGGGAATTGAACACTGAAGCTTTCTTT. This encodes CASTATGELNTEAFF.

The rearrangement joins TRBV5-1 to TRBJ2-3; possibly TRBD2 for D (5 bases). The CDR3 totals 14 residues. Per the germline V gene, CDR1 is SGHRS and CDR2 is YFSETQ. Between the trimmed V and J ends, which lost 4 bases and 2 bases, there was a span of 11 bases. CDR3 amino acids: CASSITGTTDTQYF. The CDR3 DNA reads TGCGCCAGCAGCATAACGGGAACCACAGATACGCAGTATTTT.

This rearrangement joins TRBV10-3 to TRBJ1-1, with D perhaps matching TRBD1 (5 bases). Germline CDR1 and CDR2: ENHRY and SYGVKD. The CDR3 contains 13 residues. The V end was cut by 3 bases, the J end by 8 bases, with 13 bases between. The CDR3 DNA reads TGTGCCATCAGTGATTGGGGGGGAGGAGAAGCTTTCTTT. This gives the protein CAISDWGGGEAFF.